The clone carrying this T cell receptor beta chain was counted only a few times. V lost 0 bases, J lost 6 bases, and 5 bases lay in between. Per germline, CDR1 KGHSH and CDR2 LQKENI. The CDR3 spans 13 residues. Together with thyroid ultrasound, orbital computed tomography, serum thyroxine and TRAb, clinical symptoms were used for diagnoses. This sample is part of a study of T cells in Graves' hyperthyroidism and ophthalmopathy. Researchers took RNA transcripts and amplified the TCR beta CDR3 regions from them. The primer set for the first-round RT-PCR of the TCR CDR3 was HTBI. TCRdb processed the multiplex PCR reads anew with MiXCR; each CDR3 protein has one entry. Of under 400,000 distinct CDR3 sequences listed, around a sixth are singletons.

The chain has TRBV18 and TRBJ1-4, with D possibly matching TRBD1 (5 bases). This TCR was sampled from a woman aged 18-30 years with Graves' hyperthyroidism that later progressed to Graves' ophthalmopathy. Sequenced sample: blood. The chain's CDR3 is CASSPPGDEKLFF. CDR3 DNA sequence: TGTGCCAGCTCACCACCGGGGGATGAAAAACTGTTTTTT.